This passage covers 3 T cell receptor beta chains from one sample sequenced in a study of T cells in Graves' hyperthyroidism and ophthalmopathy. TCR beta CDR3 regions were amplified from RNA. TCR CDR3 regions were first amplified by RT-PCR with HTBI primers. TCRdb ran MiXCR on the multiplex PCR reads and lists one entry per CDR3 protein. The data show 620,000 or so distinct CDR3 sequences, about 14% seen once. The source material was blood. The receptors come from a woman aged 45-59 years with Graves' ophthalmopathy.

V usage is TRBV19 and J usage is TRBJ2-1; 8 bases map to TRBD1. This CDR3 is 19 amino acids long. J lost 4 bases, V lost 6 bases, and 20 bases had no gene match. Germline V gene data show CDR1 as LNHDA and CDR2 as SQIVND (reference sequence). As DNA, the CDR3 is TGTGCCAGTAGCAAAACTGGGACAGGCCTCGGAGGTGGGTACAATGAGCAGTTCTTC. Protein product: CASSKTGTGLGGGYNEQFF.

The chain links TRBV6-9 to TRBJ2-7, with 11 bases lining up with TRBD2. CDR3 length equals 15 residues. Trimming cost V 2 bases and J 6 bases; bases outside gene matches: 6. Germline CDR1 and CDR2: MNHGY and SVAAGI. As DNA, the CDR3 is TGTGCCAGCAGTTATCTACTAGCGGGAGTAGGCGAGCAGTACTTC. It yields the protein CASSYLLAGVGEQYF.

This clonotype was counted many times. This chain joins TRBV18 and TRBJ2-3, with 7 nucleotides matching TRBD2. Germline CDR1 reads KGHSH; CDR2 reads LQKENI. The V segment lost 0 bases and the J segment 9 bases; nucleotides outside the gene matches: 6. The CDR3 runs 14 residues. The CDR3 sequence: CASSPPIRGETQYF. CDR3 coding DNA: TGTGCCAGCTCACCACCCATCCGGGGGGAAACGCAGTATTTT.